The next 24 T cell receptor beta chains were all read from a single sample in a study of blood T cell repertoires in COVID-19. Profiled with immunoSEQ multiplex PCR; TCRdb holds only in-frame clones, not every one. Among about 230,000 clones listed, about 80% were seen once. Sequenced input: peripheral blood. The origin of the receptors is a woman aged 45-65 years with acute or convalescent COVID-19.

Here the CDR3 DNA reads TGTGCCAGCAGTTTATTAGTGAACACTGAAGCTTTCTTT. It is translated as CASSLLVNTEAFF. The chain recombines TRBV12-3 or TRBV12-4 with TRBJ1-1, with no clear D. The CDR3 is 13 residues long. The V end lost 2 bases, the J end lost 0 bases, and 4 bases lay between the germline ends.

The chain combines TRBV28 with TRBJ2-7; D is possibly TRBD1 (6 bases). The V end was cut by 4 bases, the J end by 2 bases, with 24 bases between. This CDR3 contains 18 residues. Germline assignment: CDR1 MDHEN and CDR2 SYDVKM. The CDR3 protein is CASSSPRVAGTNPYEQYF. The CDR3 coding sequence is TGTGCCAGCAGTTCCCCCCGAGTAGCCGGGACAAACCCCTACGAGCAGTACTTC.

The chain has TRBV9 and TRBJ1-6, with D possibly TRBD1 on 5 matching bases. The CDR3 runs 14 residues. V lost 4 bases to trimming and J lost 7 bases, with 12 bases between them. Germline V gene data show CDR1 as SGDLS and CDR2 as YYNGEE. The CDR3 loop is CASSQAGENSPLHF. CDR3 coding DNA: TGTGCCAGCAGCCAGGCGGGGGAAAATTCACCCCTCCACTTT.

The chain has TRBV6-5 and TRBJ2-1, with 10 bases lining up with TRBD2. Germline CDR1 is MNHEY and CDR2 is SVGAGI. The CDR3 runs to 16 residues. Losses at the gene ends were 0 bases for V and 3 bases for J; bases not matched to a gene: 2. The CDR3, as DNA: TGTGCCAGCAGTTACTCCACTAGCGGGATCTACAATGAGCAGTTCTTC. Its translation: CASSYSTSGIYNEQFF.

The chain couples TRBV3-1 (or the pseudogene TRBV3-2) to TRBJ1-2; 8 bases line up with TRBD1. The CDR3 consists of 14 residues. The V gene's germline CDR1 is LGHDT and CDR2 YNNKEL (reference sequence). The ends lost 2 bases at V and 8 bases at J; junction bases unmatched: 7. The CDR3 is CASSQNGQGLGYTF. The DNA for the CDR3 is TGTGCCAGCAGCCAAAACGGACAGGGCTTAGGCTACACCTTC.

This clone was seen only a few times. The chain employs TRBV4-3 and TRBJ1-2, with D possibly matching TRBD1 (5 bases). The CDR3 extends over 14 amino acids. Germline V gives CDR1 LGHNA, CDR2 YSLEER. Trimming cost V 0 bases and J 5 bases, with 10 bases left between them. As DNA, the CDR3 is TGCGCCAGCAGCCAAGAGACAGAGACTTATGGCTACACCTTC. Translating gives CASSQETETYGYTF.

This clone was seen only a few times. This chain uses TRBV6-5 with TRBJ1-1; D remains ambiguous. This CDR3 contains 12 residues. The germline V and J ends were trimmed by 0 bases and 5 bases, with 4 bases remaining between them. Germline V CDR1 and CDR2: MNHEY, SVGAGI. The CDR3 sequence: CASSYSTTEAFF. CDR3 nucleotides: TGTGCCAGCAGTTACTCGACTACTGAAGCTTTCTTT.

V usage is TRBV24-1 and J usage is TRBJ2-1; 7 positions match TRBD1. There are 13 residues in the CDR3. Germline V lookup: CDR1 KGHDR, CDR2 SFDVKD. V lost 4 bases and J lost 7; bases outside the gene matches: 3. Written as DNA, the CDR3 is TGTGCCACCAGTGACCAGGACAGGAATGAGCAGTTCTTC. It yields the protein CATSDQDRNEQFF.

This clone was seen only a few times. The V and J genes are TRBV3-1 (or the pseudogene TRBV3-2) and TRBJ1-2; tentative D call: TRBD1 (5 bases). The CDR3 is made up of 15 amino acids. Trimming stripped 3 bases from V and 4 bases from J, with 15 bases between. The germline V gene encodes CDR1 LGHDT and CDR2 YNNKEL (reference sequence). The CDR3 protein is CASSHSGFGGYGYTF. CDR3 nucleotide sequence: TGTGCCAGCAGCCACTCAGGGTTTGGCGGCTATGGCTACACCTTC.

V and J are TRBV30 and TRBJ2-1; 7 bases are shared with TRBD1. The CDR3 is 15 residues long. With V trimmed by 2 bases and J by 6 bases, 10 bases remained unmatched. Germline-derived CDR1 and CDR2 are GTSNPN and SVGIG (reference sequence). The CDR3: CAWSKRRQGGNEQFF. CDR3 in DNA: TGTGCCTGGAGTAAGAGGCGACAGGGTGGCAATGAGCAGTTCTTC. The full variable domain, its missing parts supplied by reference TRBV30 and TRBJ2-1, is SQTIHQWPATLVQPVGSPLSLECTVEGTSNPNLYWYRQAAGRGLQLLFYSVGIGQISSEVPQNLSASRPQDRQFILSSKKLLLSDSGFYLCAWSKRRQGGNEQFFGPGTRLTVL.

Here the CDR3 reads CASSELIDDRGAFF. The CDR3 DNA sequence: TGTGCCAGCAGTGAACTGATCGATGACAGGGGAGCTTTCTTT. The chain links TRBV2 to TRBJ1-1, with TRBD1 matching 8 bases. CDR3 length: 14 amino acids. Germline CDR1 is SNHLY and CDR2 is FYNNEI. The trim removed 2 bases at V and 10 bases at J, leaving 9 bases unmatched.

The CDR3 sequence is CASTRDFNSPLHF. CDR3 nucleotide sequence: TGTGCCAGCACTCGGGATTTTAATTCACCCCTCCACTTT. The V call is TRBV25-1, the J call TRBJ1-6; D gene unclear. The ends were cut back, 7 bases at V and 6 bases at J, with 10 bases in the middle. This CDR3 comprises 13 residues. Germline-derived CDR1 and CDR2 are MGHDK and SYGVNS.

The chain joins TRBV28 to TRBJ1-1; D not certain. CDR1 is MDHEN, CDR2 SYDVKM, per germline. V lost 5 bases and J lost 6, with 13 bases in between. The CDR3 runs 13 residues. CDR3 in DNA: TGTGCCAGCAGTCTTCCGGCCGGGGCTGAAGCTTTCTTT. Translated, it gives CASSLPAGAEAFF.

The genes are TRBV5-5 and TRBJ2-7, with 9 bases lining up with TRBD2. The CDR3 is made up of 17 amino acids. V lost 0 bases, J lost 1 base, and 8 bases stayed unmatched. Germline V lookup: CDR1 SGHKS, CDR2 YYEKEE (reference sequence). Here the CDR3 reads CASSLAYSGSMSYEQYF. DNA for the CDR3: TGTGCCAGCAGCTTGGCCTATAGCGGGAGTATGTCCTACGAGCAGTACTTC.

The rearrangement joins TRBV15 to TRBJ1-4, with a possible D match to TRBD1 (5 bases). The CDR3 extends over 15 amino acids. V was shortened by 8 bases and J by 6 bases, with 19 bases between the two germline ends. CDR1 and CDR2 (germline): LNHNV, YYDKDF (reference sequence). The chain's CDR3 is CATGRVGRLDEKLFF. CDR3 DNA sequence: TGTGCCACCGGGCGTGTGGGGCGCTTGGATGAAAAACTGTTTTTT.

The chain combines TRBV3-1 (or the pseudogene TRBV3-2) with TRBJ2-5; D might be TRBD2 (6 bases). Trimming cost V 4 bases and J 7 bases, with 19 bases left between them. This CDR3 spans 15 amino acids. Germline CDR1 reads LGHDT; CDR2 reads YNNKEL (reference sequence). The CDR3 reads CASSRRTGVVGTQYF. CDR3 in DNA: TGTGCCAGCAGCCGAAGGACGGGAGTGGTGGGGACCCAGTACTTC.

The chain joins TRBV2 to TRBJ1-2, with a possible D match to TRBD1 (5 bases). CDR1 is SNHLY and CDR2 is FYNNEI in the germline V gene. This CDR3 has 14 residues. V gave up 4 bases and J gave up 3 bases, with 12 bases separating them. The DNA for the CDR3 is TGTGCCAGCAGTGCCCAGGGTATCGACTATGGCTACACCTTC. The encoded protein is CASSAQGIDYGYTF. The variable domain in full, completed from reference TRBV2 and TRBJ1-2, reads EPEVTQTPSHQVTQMGQEVILRCVPISNHLYFYWYRQILGQKVEFLVSFYNNEISEKSEIFDDQFSVERPDGSNFTLKIRSTKLEDSAMYFCASSAQGIDYGYTFGSGTRLTVV.

The chain carries TRBV28 and TRBJ2-7, with D unclear. CDR1 and CDR2 from the germline V gene are MDHEN and SYDVKM. V gave up 1 base and J gave up 3 bases, with 4 bases separating them. The CDR3 is 12 residues long. In DNA, the CDR3 is TGTGCCAGCAGTTTATCCCGCTACGAGCAGTACTTC. Amino acid sequence: CASSLSRYEQYF.

The gene calls are TRBV3-1 (or the pseudogene TRBV3-2) and TRBJ1-3; 10 bases are a match to TRBD1. The CDR3 is 15 amino acids. The V and J ends lost 3 bases and 4 bases, in that order; junction bases with no gene match: 3. Germline values: CDR1 LGHDT, CDR2 YNNKEL (reference sequence). The CDR3 DNA follows: TGTGCCAGCAGCCAGGGGACAGGGGAGGGAAACACCATATATTTT. Translating it yields CASSQGTGEGNTIYF.

The gene calls are TRBV5-6 and TRBJ2-7; 7 bases fit TRBD2. The germline V gene encodes CDR1 SGHDT and CDR2 YYEEEE. CDR3 length: 15 amino acids. J was trimmed by 2 bases and V by 9 bases; bases with no gene match: 14. The DNA for the CDR3 is TGTGCCACCAAGCGGGGTACAGGAAACGCCTACGAGCAGTACTTC. Translation gives CATKRGTGNAYEQYF.

The chain couples TRBV5-6 to TRBJ2-3; 7 bases fit TRBD1. This CDR3 has 16 residues. With V trimmed by 0 bases and J by 4 bases, 8 bases remained unmatched. Germline CDR1 SGHDT, CDR2 YYEEEE. CDR3 coding DNA: TGTGCCAGCAGCTTGGACCTGGGACAGCCACCAGATACGCAGTATTTT. As protein: CASSLDLGQPPDTQYF.

This chain uses TRBV20-1 with TRBJ1-2; TRBD1 agrees at 7 bases. Germline trimming cut 5 bases from V and 8 bases from J; bases unmatched to any gene: 5. This CDR3 comprises 11 residues. From germline, CDR1 is DFQATT and CDR2 SNEGSKA (reference sequence). The CDR3 sequence: CSAGQAGGYTF. The CDR3 DNA is TGCAGTGCTGGACAGGCAGGGGGCTACACCTTC.

This sequence joins TRBV4-1 and TRBJ2-1; 14 positions agree with TRBD2. Germline V lookup: CDR1 MGHRA, CDR2 YSYEKL. V shed 2 bases and J 8 bases; nucleotides not matched to a gene: 2. The CDR3 contains 15 residues. CDR3 loop: CASSQRTSGGYEQFF. Here the CDR3 DNA reads TGCGCCAGCAGCCAAAGGACTAGCGGGGGGTATGAGCAGTTCTTC.

The CDR3 DNA follows: TGTGCCAGCACGCTAGACGGGAACACTGAAGCTTTCTTT. This sequence encodes CASTLDGNTEAFF. This chain joins TRBV2 and TRBJ1-1; D not certain. Between the trimmed V and J ends, which lost 7 bases and 1 base, there was a span of 10 bases. From germline, CDR1 is SNHLY and CDR2 FYNNEI. This CDR3 is 13 amino acids long.